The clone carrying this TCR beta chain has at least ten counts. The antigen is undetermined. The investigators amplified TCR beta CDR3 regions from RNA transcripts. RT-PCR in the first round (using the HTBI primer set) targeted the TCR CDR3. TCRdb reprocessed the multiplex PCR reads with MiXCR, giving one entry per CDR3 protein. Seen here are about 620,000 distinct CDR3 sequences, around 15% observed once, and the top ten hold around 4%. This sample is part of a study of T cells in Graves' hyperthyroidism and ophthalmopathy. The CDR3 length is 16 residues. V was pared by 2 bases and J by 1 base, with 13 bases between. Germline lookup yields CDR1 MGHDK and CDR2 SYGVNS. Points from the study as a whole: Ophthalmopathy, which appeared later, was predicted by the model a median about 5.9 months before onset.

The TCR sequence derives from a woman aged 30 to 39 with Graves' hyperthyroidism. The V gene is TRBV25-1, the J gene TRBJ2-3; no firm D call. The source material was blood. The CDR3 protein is CASSEQTHGGTDTQYF. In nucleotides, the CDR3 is TGTGCCAGCAGTGAACAGACTCACGGAGGCACAGATACGCAGTATTTT. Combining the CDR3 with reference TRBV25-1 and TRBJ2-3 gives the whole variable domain EADIYQTPRYLVIGTGKKITLECSQTMGHDKMYWYQQDPGMELHLIHYSYGVNSTEKGDLSSESTVSRIRTEHFPLTLESARPSHTSQYLCASSEQTHGGTDTQYFGPGTRLTVL.